This is a list of T cell receptor beta chains from one sample in a study of blood T cells in healthy people across ages. TCRdb itself ran the 5' RACE reads through MiXCR, one entry per CDR3 protein. This table holds some 1,800,000 distinct CDR3 sequences, about two fifths found once. Sequencing input: blood. The receptors stem from a human donor in good health. CDR3s include the opening cysteine and the closing phenylalanine or tryptophan. The D gene is left open where the match is weak.

v_call cdr3_length d_call cdr3_aa
TRBV6-5 13 - CASSPLRRETQYF
TRBV6-2/TRBV6-3 16 TRBD2 CASSYSPSGGYNEQFF
TRBV27 12 - CASTNSGYGYTF
TRBV7-2 14 TRBD1 CASSRRDRGAEQYF
TRBV7-2 15 TRBD2 CASRRLAGGRNEQFF
TRBV4-3 17 TRBD2 CASSHRTSGSSYNEQFF
TRBV7-2 14 - CASSSWRNTDTQYF
TRBV29-1 13 - CSVDNPRWNEQYF
TRBV7-8 16 TRBD1 CASSSDGTGSTDTQYF
TRBV10-3 14 - CAIATTGTGETQYF
TRBV5-1 15 TRBD2 CASSPRTSGENEQFF
TRBV29-1 16 - CSVEPLQTVSTDTQYF
TRBV15 16 TRBD1 CATSRAEGAGRYIQYF
TRBV19 15 - CASGSPGLKNYGYTF
TRBV20-1 13 TRBD1 CSARGQGGYGYTF
TRBV9 17 - CASSVFEGLISYNEQFF
TRBV5-5 13 - CASSIGQIYEQYF
TRBV7-8 14 TRBD2 CASSSSAGRAEQYF
TRBV7-3 14 - CASGETSSYNEQFF
TRBV7-3 15 TRBD2 CASSLSSGGQDTQYF
TRBV15 16 - CATSREYTSAPYEQYF
TRBV5-1 14 - CASSLHRGGYEQYF
TRBV7-3 15 TRBD1 CASSPRTGTDNEQFF
TRBV9 15 - CASSVAGRGGNEQFF
TRBV12-3/TRBV12-4 11 - CASSKQSRQFF
TRBV29-1 14 - CSSLTIRGRETQYF
TRBV15 15 - CATSRDAAVSYKQYF
TRBV20-1 15 TRBD1 CSATSANRGPDEQYF
TRBV6-2/TRBV6-3 15 - CASSYGVETQETQYF
TRBV7-3 15 TRBD2 CASSPGGGIYNEQFF
TRBV7-2 14 - CAGSLHRDTNEQFF
TRBV7-8 15 TRBD1 CASSSFGTGGNEQYF
TRBV3-1 15 - CASSYGPGPSYEQYF
TRBV12-3/TRBV12-4 21 TRBD2 CASSLWLAGALKTWYQETQYF
TRBV28 14 - CACSLSGSRYGYTF
TRBV25-1 15 - CASSESTGYTYEQYF
TRBV5-1 14 - CASSLEGISYEQYF
TRBV3-1 16 TRBD1 CASSQYTGGLVETQYF
TRBV29-1 12 - CSVPVRTDTQYF
TRBV19 12 - CASADRFYEQYF
TRBV6-2/TRBV6-3 15 TRBD2 CASSTSGTSGGYQYF
TRBV20-1 14 TRBD1 CSANDRGPSDTQYF
TRBV4-1 15 TRBD1 CASSHSTRQGVGAFF
TRBV7-2 13 - CASSLEFAEPQHF
TRBV5-4 16 TRBD2 CASSLGLAGAVETQYF
TRBV28 18 - CASSISSGGFSGANVLTF
TRBV7-2 17 - CASSLGSGAGNGQPQHF
TRBV4-1 17 TRBD2 CASSHQLSGASYNEQFF